The 12 T cell receptor beta chains below were found in one sample sequenced in a study of cytomegalovirus exposure and HLA in healthy donors. PCR primers comprised 60 Vbeta and 13 Jbeta primers. Profiling relied on immunoSEQ multiplex PCR, and the TCRdb table lists in-frame clones only, not all of them. Of about 55,000 clones listed, approximately 80% are singletons. Sequencing was carried out using PBMCs. The source is a female donor in good health and CMV-seronegative.

This clone has just a few counts. V usage is TRBV20-1 and J usage is TRBJ2-3, with TRBD2 as a possible D gene (6 bases). The V gene's germline CDR1 is DFQATT and CDR2 SNEGSKA (reference sequence). V was pared by 0 bases and J by 10 bases, with 8 bases between. This CDR3 is built from 11 residues. Here the CDR3 reads CSARERRAQYF. The CDR3 region has the DNA TGCAGTGCTAGAGAAAGGAGGGCGCAGTATTTT.

This chain uses TRBV28 with TRBJ2-7, with TRBD1 identical over 7 bases. Looked up from germline, CDR1 is MDHEN and CDR2 is SYDVKM. The junction had 3 bases not matched to a gene; V was cut back by 5 bases and J by 2 bases. This CDR3 is 13 amino acids long. This chain's CDR3 is CASSPGQTYEQYF. The CDR3 nucleotides are TGTGCCAGCAGTCCGGGACAGACCTACGAGCAGTACTTC.

V gene TRBV2 combines with J gene TRBJ2-1, with 10 positions matching TRBD2. CDR3 length: 15 amino acids. V was pared by 6 bases and J by 6 bases, with 8 bases of the junction left unmatched. Germline-derived CDR1 and CDR2 are SNHLY and FYNNEI. In nucleotides, the CDR3 is TGTGCCAGCAGGCTAGAGCGGGAGGGCCGCAATGAGCAGTTCTTC. It translates to CASRLEREGRNEQFF. Full variable domain (outside the CDR3, taken from reference TRBV2 and TRBJ2-1): EPEVTQTPSHQVTQMGQEVILRCVPISNHLYFYWYRQILGQKVEFLVSFYNNEISEKSEIFDDQFSVERPDGSNFTLKIRSTKLEDSAMYFCASRLEREGRNEQFFGPGTRLTVL.

The J gene is TRBJ1-1, the V gene TRBV30; D perhaps matches TRBD1 (6 bases). Trimming took off 3 bases at V and 4 bases at J, with 12 bases between the two ends. There are 13 residues in the CDR3. The V gene's germline CDR1 is GTSNPN and CDR2 SVGIG (reference sequence). CDR3 coding DNA: TGTGCCTGGAGGGGGGCCCGGGGCACTGAAGCTTTCTTT. Protein sequence: CAWRGARGTEAFF.

This clone showed up just once. V usage is TRBV7-2 and J usage is TRBJ1-1; no definite D call. Germline CDR1 reads SGHTA; CDR2 reads FQGNSA. V gave up 1 base and J gave up 4 bases, with 10 bases separating them. This CDR3 spans 14 amino acids. DNA of the CDR3: TGTGCCAGCAGCTTAGGGGGAGGAGGCACTGAAGCTTTCTTT. The encoded protein is CASSLGGGGTEAFF. Combining the CDR3 with reference TRBV7-2 and TRBJ1-1 gives the whole variable domain GAGVSQSPSNKVTEKGKDVELRCDPISGHTALYWYRQSLGQGLEFLIYFQGNSAPDKSGLPSDRFSAERTGGSVSTLTIQRTQQEDSAVYLCASSLGGGGTEAFFGQGTRLTVV.

As regards this clone: A junction boundary mismatches the germline segment, possibly from a read error. V gene TRBV19 combines with J gene TRBJ1-1; TRBD1 agrees at 7 bases. Germline lookup yields CDR1 LNHDA and CDR2 SQIVND (reference sequence). The CDR3 length is 14 residues. Here the CDR3 reads CASSPQGVKTEAFF. For the CDR3, the DNA is TGTGCCAGTAGTCCTCAGGGGGTGAAAACTGAAGCTTTCTTT.

The chain has TRBV7-2 and TRBJ1-1, with D hard to call. From germline, CDR1 is SGHTA and CDR2 FQGNSA. The V end lost 3 bases, the J end lost 1 base, and 9 bases lay between the germline ends. The CDR3 totals 14 residues. CDR3 coding DNA: TGTGCCAGCAGCTTCCGTGGAGGGAACACTGAAGCTTTCTTT. Translation: CASSFRGGNTEAFF. The variable domain in full, with the rest retrieved from reference TRBV7-2 and TRBJ1-1, is GAGVSQSPSNKVTEKGKDVELRCDPISGHTALYWYRQSLGQGLEFLIYFQGNSAPDKSGLPSDRFSAERTGGSVSTLTIQRTQQEDSAVYLCASSFRGGNTEAFFGQGTRLTVV.

About this clone: Other DNA sequences in this sample translate to the same CDR3. The chain is built from TRBV7-9 and TRBJ1-3; 9 bases are shared with TRBD1. Germline CDR1 and CDR2: SEHNR and FQNEAQ (reference sequence). The CDR3 has 15 amino acids. V lost 5 bases and J lost 1; bases outside the gene matches: 3. The DNA for the CDR3 is TGTGCCAGCAGCAAACAGGGGGCATCTGGAAACACCATATATTTT. Amino acid sequence: CASSKQGASGNTIYF.

J is TRBJ1-1 and V is TRBV7-9, with TRBD1 identical over 7 bases. The CDR3 is 13 residues long. The germline V gene encodes CDR1 SEHNR and CDR2 FQNEAQ (reference sequence). J lost 3 bases, V lost 8 bases, and 6 bases had no gene match. In DNA form, the CDR3 reads TGTGCCAGCCAATGGGACAGAGACACTGAAGCTTTCTTT. Translated, it gives CASQWDRDTEAFF. Combining the CDR3 with reference TRBV7-9 and TRBJ1-1 gives the whole variable domain DTGVSQNPRHKITKRGQNVTFRCDPISEHNRLYWYRQTLGQGPEFLTYFQNEAQLEKSRLLSDRFSAERPKGSFSTLEIQRTEQGDSAMYLCASQWDRDTEAFFGQGTRLTVV.

This rearrangement joins TRBV5-1 to TRBJ2-7; 11 nucleotides align to TRBD2. Germline trimming cut 4 bases from V and 4 bases from J; bases unmatched to any gene: 7. Germline lookup yields CDR1 SGHRS and CDR2 YFSETQ. The CDR3 extends over 15 amino acids. The CDR3 sequence: CASSPTSGSGYEQYF. The CDR3 DNA reads TGCGCCAGCAGCCCAACTAGCGGGAGCGGGTACGAGCAGTACTTC.

The chain couples TRBV5-1 to TRBJ2-6, with 7 bases lining up with TRBD2. The V segment lost 0 bases and the J segment 1 base; nucleotides outside the gene matches: 7. Germline V CDR1 and CDR2: SGHRS, YFSETQ. The CDR3 has 18 residues. The CDR3 region is CASSLGLAVQSGANVLTF. The CDR3 DNA reads as TGCGCCAGCAGCTTGGGTCTAGCGGTACAATCTGGGGCCAACGTCCTGACTTTC. The whole variable domain, remainder taken from reference TRBV5-1 and TRBJ2-6, is KAGVTQTPRYLIKTRGQQVTLSCSPISGHRSVSWYQQTPGQGLQFLFEYFSETQRNKGNFPGRFSGRQFSNSRSEMNVSTLELGDSALYLCASSLGLAVQSGANVLTFGAGSRLTVL.

This clone was observed a few times. This chain links TRBV2 with TRBJ2-3, with 8 bases matching TRBD1. Germline V gene sequence: CDR1 SNHLY, CDR2 FYNNEI. With V trimmed by 7 bases and J by 0 bases, 3 bases remained unmatched. The CDR3 is 14 residues long. CDR3 residues: CASIQGASTDTQYF. The DNA of the CDR3 is TGTGCCAGCATTCAGGGGGCCAGCACAGATACGCAGTATTTT. Full variable domain (rest looked up from reference TRBV2 and TRBJ2-3): EPEVTQTPSHQVTQMGQEVILRCVPISNHLYFYWYRQILGQKVEFLVSFYNNEISEKSEIFDDQFSVERPDGSNFTLKIRSTKLEDSAMYFCASIQGASTDTQYFGPGTRLTVL.